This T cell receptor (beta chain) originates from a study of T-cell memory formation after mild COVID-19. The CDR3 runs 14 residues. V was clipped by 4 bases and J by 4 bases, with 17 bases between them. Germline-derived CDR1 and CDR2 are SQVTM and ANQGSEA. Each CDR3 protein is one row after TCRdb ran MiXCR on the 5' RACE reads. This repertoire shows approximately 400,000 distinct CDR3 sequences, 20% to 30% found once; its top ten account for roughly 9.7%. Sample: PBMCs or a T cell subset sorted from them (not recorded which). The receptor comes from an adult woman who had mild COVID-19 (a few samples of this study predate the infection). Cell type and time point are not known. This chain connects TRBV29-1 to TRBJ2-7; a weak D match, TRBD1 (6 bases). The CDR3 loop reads CSVVPTGQLYEQYF. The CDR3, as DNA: TGCAGCGTTGTCCCTACGGGACAACTTTACGAGCAGTACTTC.